This T cell receptor beta chain stems from a study of CD8 T cells in Susac syndrome. Sequencing of TCR beta covered CD8+ and CD4+ T cells obtained from blood. Those who served as multiple sclerosis controls were treatment-naive patients with stable or active relapsing-remitting disease. The CDR3 spans 14 residues. V gave up 1 base and J gave up 4 bases, with 9 bases separating them. The germline CDR1 and CDR2 sequences are LGHDT and YNNKEL (reference sequence). With random hexamers, reverse transcription was performed on roughly 0.5 to 1 ug of RNA. Each CDR3 protein gets one entry after TCRdb re-called the immunoSEQ multiplex PCR reads with MiXCR. The top ten clones hold 0.09% to 0.15% of a sample with about 430,000 distinct CDR3 sequences, roughly 85% of them seen once.

This chain joins TRBV3-1 and TRBJ2-3; D gene uncertain. The sequence came from a human donor with multiple sclerosis. The material sequenced was CD8+ T cells from PBMCs. The DNA of the CDR3 is TGTGCCAGCAGCCAAGTTGTAGGACCAGATACGCAGTATTTT. Encoded protein: CASSQVVGPDTQYF.